The entry below describes one TCR beta chain. Its antigen is as yet unknown. These data are taken from a study of shared clonotypes between healthy human individuals. Findings and caveats of the study: Collection of samples was limited to blood; tissue repertoires likely differ. For sorted subsets, rarefaction showed incomplete sequencing despite large depth.

The CDR3 is 18 amino acids. Trimming took 5 bases from V and 0 from J, leaving 20 bases between them. Germline V gene data show CDR1 as SGHTA and CDR2 as FQGTGA. TCRdb's copy holds only in-frame clones and misses some; the assay was immunoSEQ multiplex PCR. The sample contains roughly 500,000 clones, around 96% of which appear only once. Sequencing was done on a sample of naive CD4+ T cells sorted from blood. The subset is: CD45RA+ positively selected. The receptor was isolated from a woman aged 25 to 45 in good health. The V gene is TRBV7-3, the J gene TRBJ1-5; tentative D call: TRBD1 (6 bases). The CDR3, as DNA: TGTGCCAGCAGCCCCGGGGGCTCACCACCTCTTAGCAATCAGCCCCAGCATTTT. Protein: CASSPGGSPPLSNQPQHF.